This passage covers 32 T cell receptor beta chains from one sample sequenced in a study of cytomegalovirus exposure and HLA in healthy donors. The PCR used 60 Vbeta and 13 Jbeta primers. Only in-frame clones appear in the TCRdb table, and some are missing; sequencing was by immunoSEQ multiplex PCR. This sample has roughly 120,000 clones; 73% occur once, and the top ten carry approximately 8.4%. The specimen sequenced was PBMCs. These receptor sequences come from a man between 35 and 55 years old in good health and CMV-seronegative.

The chain is built from TRBV9 and TRBJ2-3; possibly TRBD1 for D (6 bases). The germline CDR1 and CDR2 sequences are SGDLS and YYNGEE. V shed 0 bases and J shed 3 bases, with 11 bases lying between them. The CDR3 runs 15 residues. The CDR3 bases are TGTGCCAGCAGCGTAGCAGGGGCCAGGACAGATACGCAGTATTTT. Encoded protein: CASSVAGARTDTQYF.

V usage is TRBV9 and J usage is TRBJ1-2; 9 nucleotides align to TRBD1. The CDR3 totals 15 residues. Germline V CDR1 and CDR2: SGDLS, YYNGEE. J was trimmed by 5 bases and V by 3 bases; bases with no gene match: 8. In DNA, the CDR3 is TGTGCCAGCAGCGCACAGGGGGCGACCCTGTATGGCTACACCTTC. The encoded protein is CASSAQGATLYGYTF. Drawing the rest from reference TRBV9 and TRBJ1-2, the complete variable domain is DSGVTQTPKHLITATGQRVTLRCSPRSGDLSVYWYQQSLDQGLQFLIQYYNGEERAKGNILERFSAQQFPDLHSELNLSSLELGDSALYFCASSAQGATLYGYTFGSGTRLTVV.

This chain connects TRBV5-1 to TRBJ1-4; D gene ambiguous. Between the trimmed V and J ends, which lost 2 bases and 0 bases, there was a span of 11 bases. The CDR3 sequence is 16 residues long. Germline CDR1 reads SGHRS; CDR2 reads YFSETQ. The DNA for the CDR3 is TGCGCCAGCAGCTTCGGGAGGACTGCAACTAATGAAAAACTGTTTTTT. Translation: CASSFGRTATNEKLFF.

The chain is built from TRBV5-4 and TRBJ2-5; 8 nucleotides line up with TRBD1. After removal of 4 bases from V and 2 bases from J, the junction contained 7 bases not matched to a gene. Per germline, CDR1 SGHNT and CDR2 YYREEE (reference sequence). CDR3 length: 15 residues. DNA for the CDR3: TGTGCCAGCAGCCGCGGGGACAGGTCGCAAGAGACCCAGTACTTC. Amino acid sequence: CASSRGDRSQETQYF.

The chain carries TRBV7-2 and TRBJ2-5; D might be TRBD1 (5 bases). Trimming stripped 3 bases from V and 2 bases from J, with 10 bases between. The CDR3 extends over 14 amino acids. Germline V gene lookup returns CDR1 SGHTA and CDR2 FQGNSA. The CDR3, as DNA: TGTGCCAGCAGCTTCCGGACAAGACAAGAGACCCAGTACTTC. Translating gives CASSFRTRQETQYF.

This chain connects TRBV4-3 to TRBJ2-7; 7 bases are shared with TRBD1. There are 13 residues in the CDR3. Germline values: CDR1 LGHNA, CDR2 YSLEER. The V and J ends lost 3 bases and 6 bases, in that order; junction bases with no gene match: 5. The CDR3 DNA reads TGCGCCAGCAGCCAGACAGGGTCGTCCGAGCAGTACTTC. The encoded protein is CASSQTGSSEQYF.

This clone was seen more than once but under ten times. This chain connects TRBV18 to TRBJ1-2; D may be TRBD1 (5 bases). This CDR3 has 12 amino acids. CDR1 is KGHSH, CDR2 LQKENI, per germline. With 3 bases removed from V and 4 bases from J, the gap between germline ends came to 6 bases. The CDR3, as DNA: TGTGCCAGCTCACCGGGGGGCTATGGCTACACCTTC. This codes for CASSPGGYGYTF.

The gene calls are TRBV5-6 and TRBJ2-7; TRBD2 is a possible D gene (6 bases). The ends were cut back, 1 base at V and 6 bases at J, with 20 bases in the middle. CDR1 and CDR2 (germline): SGHDT, YYEEEE. This CDR3 has 16 amino acids. The CDR3 DNA follows: TGTGCCAGCAGCTTGCGTCGGGGGTTCCCCCTCCGCGAGCAGTACTTC. It yields the protein CASSLRRGFPLREQYF. Full variable domain (rest looked up from reference TRBV5-6 and TRBJ2-7): DAGVTQSPTHLIKTRGQQVTLRCSPKSGHDTVSWYQQALGQGPQFIFQYYEEEERQRGNFPDRFSGHQFPNYSSELNVNALLLGDSALYLCASSLRRGFPLREQYFGPGTRLTVT.

The chain links TRBV29-1 to TRBJ1-5, with 7 bases identical to TRBD1. The CDR3 runs 16 residues. Trimming removed 6 bases from V and 0 bases from J; junction bases left unmatched: 11. Germline loops: CDR1 SQVTM, CDR2 ANQGSEA. The CDR3 loop is CSVRVGTDLSNQPQHF. The CDR3, as DNA: TGCAGCGTCCGAGTCGGGACAGACCTTAGCAATCAGCCCCAGCATTTT.

This clone was picked up one time. The chain is built from TRBV6-6 and TRBJ2-4; 7 bases match TRBD2. V dropped 6 bases and J dropped 1; count of bases not matched to a gene: 9. Germline CDR1 reads MNHNY; CDR2 reads SVGAGI (reference sequence). This CDR3 contains 16 residues. CDR3 DNA sequence: TGTGCCAGCAGCGATAGACTAGCCGGTGCCAAAAACATTCAGTACTTC. Amino acids: CASSDRLAGAKNIQYF.

The CDR3 DNA follows: TGTGCCAGCAGCTTCGACAGGGATGGCTACACCTTC. Protein: CASSFDRDGYTF. This sequence joins TRBV5-4 and TRBJ1-2; TRBD1 matches 7 bases. The CDR3 loop spans 12 amino acids. CDR1 and CDR2 from the germline V gene are SGHNT and YYREEE (reference sequence). V lost 2 bases and J lost 6; bases outside the gene matches: 1. The full variable domain, completed using reference TRBV5-4 and TRBJ1-2, is ETGVTQSPTHLIKTRGQQVTLRCSSQSGHNTVSWYQQALGQGPQFIFQYYREEENGRGNFPPRFSGLQFPNYSSELNVNALELDDSALYLCASSFDRDGYTFGSGTRLTVV.

The rearrangement joins TRBV5-1 to TRBJ2-2; 10 bases are shared with TRBD1. V lost 0 bases and J lost 6; bases outside the gene matches: 5. The germline V gene encodes CDR1 SGHRS and CDR2 YFSETQ. The CDR3 consists of 16 residues. The CDR3 loop reads CASSLEGQGFAGELFF. CDR3 sequence (DNA): TGCGCCAGCAGCTTGGAGGGACAGGGGTTCGCCGGGGAGCTGTTTTTT. The full variable domain, its missing parts supplied by reference TRBV5-1 and TRBJ2-2, is KAGVTQTPRYLIKTRGQQVTLSCSPISGHRSVSWYQQTPGQGLQFLFEYFSETQRNKGNFPGRFSGRQFSNSRSEMNVSTLELGDSALYLCASSLEGQGFAGELFFGEGSRLTVL.

The J gene is TRBJ2-5, the V gene TRBV4-2, with 9 bases aligning to TRBD1. The germline V gene has CDR1 LGHNA and CDR2 YNFKEQ. This CDR3 region has 14 residues. The J segment lost 1 base and the V segment lost 4 bases, leaving 1 base of the junction unmatched. CDR3 protein: CASSPGQGQETQYF. CDR3 DNA: TGTGCCAGCAGCCCGGGACAGGGCCAAGAGACCCAGTACTTC.

The V call is TRBV2, the J call TRBJ1-5; D unresolved. The ends were cut back, 7 bases at V and 4 bases at J, with 11 bases in the middle. Germline loops: CDR1 SNHLY, CDR2 FYNNEI. The CDR3 loop spans 13 amino acids. DNA for the CDR3: TGTGCCAGCATGGGGAGGGCTAATCAGCCCCAGCATTTT. Protein sequence: CASMGRANQPQHF.

The chain combines TRBV27 with TRBJ1-5; 8 bases are shared with TRBD1. V shed 6 bases and J 1 base; nucleotides not matched to a gene: 14. The germline V gene has CDR1 MNHEY and CDR2 SMNVEV (reference sequence). The CDR3 extends over 18 amino acids. The CDR3 nucleotides are TGTGCCAGCAGCCCCTTACGGGGCAGGGGGCGAAGCAATCAGCCCCAGCATTTT. Translated: CASSPLRGRGRSNQPQHF.

V is TRBV2 and J is TRBJ2-7, with D maybe TRBD2 (5 bases). The CDR3 is made up of 12 amino acids. Germline-derived CDR1 and CDR2 are SNHLY and FYNNEI. The V end was cut by 7 bases, the J end by 1 base, with 8 bases between. The CDR3 spells CASTRGSYEQYF. As DNA, the CDR3 is TGTGCCAGCACCCGAGGGTCCTACGAGCAGTACTTC.

In its sample, this clone was seen once. The DNA for the CDR3 is TGTGCCAGTAGTAAGGACACAAGGCCGGCCTACGAGCAGTACTTC. Translation: CASSKDTRPAYEQYF. The chain carries TRBV19 and TRBJ2-7, with D possibly TRBD1 on 5 matching bases. Germline CDR1 and CDR2: LNHDA and SQIVND (reference sequence). This CDR3 region has 15 residues. V dropped 4 bases and J dropped 2 bases, with 15 bases sitting between them.

In its sample, this clone was seen once. The chain has TRBV27 and TRBJ1-4, with 9 bases aligning to TRBD1. CDR1 is MNHEY and CDR2 is SMNVEV in the germline V gene (reference sequence). The V segment lost 1 base and the J segment 5 bases; nucleotides outside the gene matches: 8. This CDR3 has 17 amino acids. CDR3 DNA: TGTGCCAGCAGTTTATTCCAGGGACAGGGCCTCAATGAAAAACTGTTTTTT. The encoded protein is CASSLFQGQGLNEKLFF.

The J gene is TRBJ1-1, the V gene TRBV14; 8 positions agree with TRBD1. Unmatched junction bases numbered 10, after V lost 4 bases and J lost 0 bases. The CDR3 has 17 amino acids. Germline loops: CDR1 SGHDN, CDR2 FVKESK. The CDR3 sequence: CASSPRQGLAVNTEAFF. For the CDR3, the DNA is TGTGCCAGCAGCCCCCGACAGGGGCTTGCGGTGAACACTGAAGCTTTCTTT. Variable domain in full (rest from reference TRBV14 and TRBJ1-1): EAGVTQFPSHSVIEKGQTVTLRCDPISGHDNLYWYRRVMGKEIKFLLHFVKESKQDESGMPNNRFLAERTGGTYSTLKVQPAELEDSGVYFCASSPRQGLAVNTEAFFGQGTRLTVV.

J is TRBJ2-5 and V is TRBV4-3; 8 bases agree with TRBD1. The CDR3 totals 17 residues. CDR1 and CDR2 (germline): LGHNA, YSLEER. The junction had 6 bases not matched to a gene; V was cut back by 0 bases and J by 0 bases. As DNA, the CDR3 is TGCGCCAGCAGCCAAGACTTGAGGACAGGGAACCAAGAGACCCAGTACTTC. This gives the protein CASSQDLRTGNQETQYF.

In its sample, this clone was seen once. The CDR3 loop reads CASSPDYWGNSPLHF. DNA for the CDR3: TGTGCCAGCAGCCCCGACTATTGGGGTAATTCACCCCTCCACTTT. V gene TRBV9 combines with J gene TRBJ1-6; no clear D. The CDR3 has 15 residues. The V end was cut by 4 bases, the J end by 6 bases, with 14 bases between. The germline V gene has CDR1 SGDLS and CDR2 YYNGEE.

The rearrangement uses TRBV7-3 and TRBJ2-6; 9 bases map to TRBD1. This CDR3 spans 15 amino acids. Germline V gene data show CDR1 as SGHTA and CDR2 as FQGTGA. The ends lost 5 bases at V and 4 bases at J; junction bases unmatched: 3. The CDR3 nucleotides read TGTGCCAGCAGCCGGACAGGGGACGGGGCCAACGTCCTGACTTTC. The encoded protein is CASSRTGDGANVLTF.

This chain uses TRBV19 with TRBJ1-2, with TRBD1 matching over 8 bases. There are 14 residues in the CDR3. Losses at the gene ends were 5 bases for V and 3 bases for J; bases not matched to a gene: 5. Germline V gene sequence: CDR1 LNHDA, CDR2 SQIVND (reference sequence). CDR3 sequence reads: CASSGSGQDYGYTF. CDR3 sequence (DNA): TGTGCCAGTAGTGGATCGGGACAGGACTATGGCTACACCTTC.

This clone was seen a few times. The J gene is TRBJ2-1, the V gene TRBV11-2; 9 bases are shared with TRBD2. Trimming cost V 3 bases and J 9 bases; bases outside gene matches: 6. This CDR3 has 14 residues. Germline CDR1 and CDR2: SGHAT and FQNNGV. DNA for the CDR3: TGTGCCAGCAGCTTTTCCGAGGGACTAGCTGAGCAGTTCTTC. Translation gives CASSFSEGLAEQFF.

The chain recombines TRBV9 with TRBJ1-1; maybe TRBD1 (6 bases). V dropped 0 bases and J dropped 5 bases, with 11 bases sitting between them. The CDR3 extends over 14 amino acids. CDR1 is SGDLS and CDR2 is YYNGEE in the germline V gene. CDR3 coding DNA: TGTGCCAGCAGCGTAGAGGGGGAGGGAACTGAAGCTTTCTTT. Amino acids: CASSVEGEGTEAFF.

This sequence joins TRBV5-6 and TRBJ1-6, with D unresolved. Per the germline V gene, CDR1 is SGHDT and CDR2 is YYEEEE. V lost 1 base and J 9 bases, leaving 8 bases between the germline ends. The CDR3 totals 13 residues. CDR3 DNA: TGTGCCAGCAGCTTGTGGCTTATTTCACCCCTCCACTTT. The encoded protein is CASSLWLISPLHF. The variable domain in full, with the rest retrieved from reference TRBV5-6 and TRBJ1-6, is DAGVTQSPTHLIKTRGQQVTLRCSPKSGHDTVSWYQQALGQGPQFIFQYYEEEERQRGNFPDRFSGHQFPNYSSELNVNALLLGDSALYLCASSLWLISPLHFGNGTRLTVT.

This rearrangement joins TRBV2 to TRBJ2-5; no definite D call. Looked up from germline, CDR1 is SNHLY and CDR2 is FYNNEI. There are 11 residues in the CDR3. Trimming left V 3 bases short and J 5 bases short, with 4 bases between. The chain's CDR3 is CASSDQETQYF. The CDR3 coding sequence is TGTGCCAGCAGTGATCAGGAGACCCAGTACTTC.

The chain joins TRBV19 to TRBJ2-1, with TRBD2 matching 7 bases. The CDR3 is 15 residues long. Per germline, CDR1 LNHDA and CDR2 SQIVND (reference sequence). V shed 7 bases, J shed 8 bases, and the junction held 14 bases outside the gene matches. Here the CDR3 DNA reads TGTGCCAGTACGCGGGAGACTAGCTGGTACGATGAGCAGTTCTTC. Protein sequence: CASTRETSWYDEQFF. Looking up the rest from reference TRBV19 and TRBJ2-1 gives the full variable domain: DGGITQSPKYLFRKEGQNVTLSCEQNLNHDAMYWYRQDPGQGLRLIYYSQIVNDFQKGDIAEGYSVSREKKESFPLTVTSAQKNPTAFYLCASTRETSWYDEQFFGPGTRLTVL.

The V and J genes are TRBV30 and TRBJ2-5, with 10 nucleotides matching TRBD1. CDR1 GTSNPN and CDR2 SVGIG come from the germline V gene (reference sequence). The ends lost 5 bases at V and 11 bases at J; junction bases unmatched: 11. CDR3 size: 13 residues. The CDR3 loop is CAWGTGEGLKQYF. CDR3 bases: TGTGCCTGGGGGACAGGGGAGGGTTTGAAGCAGTACTTC.

The CDR3 coding sequence is TGTGCCAGCAGTTACAGCGGGGGGCACCTCTACGAGCAGTACTTC. This gives the protein CASSYSGGHLYEQYF. The chain joins TRBV6-5 to TRBJ2-5; 9 nucleotides line up with TRBD2. With the DNA end fitting TRBJ2-7 better, the J assignment may be wrong. The germline V gene has CDR1 MNHEY and CDR2 SVGAGI. CDR3 length: 15 residues.

This clone was detected a few times. The J gene is TRBJ2-3, the V gene TRBV7-8; tentatively, D is TRBD1 (6 bases). Germline V gives CDR1 SGHVS, CDR2 FQNEAQ. There are 15 residues in the CDR3. The V end was cut by 6 bases, the J end by 4 bases, with 17 bases between. The CDR3: CASRRGYRDSDTQYF. For the CDR3, the DNA is TGTGCCAGCAGACGAGGCTACAGGGATTCAGATACGCAGTATTTT.

The chain has TRBV14 and TRBJ1-2, with TRBD1 as a possible D gene (6 bases). Germline CDR1 SGHDN, CDR2 FVKESK. V lost 2 bases, J lost 8 bases, and 12 bases lay in between. This CDR3 contains 13 residues. CDR3 protein: CASSQNREGGYTF. The DNA of the CDR3 is TGTGCCAGCAGCCAAAACAGGGAAGGGGGCTACACCTTC.